Below, 2 T cell receptor beta chains from the same sample are listed, as sequenced in a study of cytomegalovirus exposure and HLA in healthy donors. A multiplex PCR was run with 60 Vbeta primers and 13 Jbeta primers. Produced via immunoSEQ multiplex PCR; TCRdb's table is partial and in-frame only. The repertoire holds under 150,000 clones, less than 80% seen once, with roughly 4.2% in the top ten. Sequenced: PBMCs. The receptors stem from a woman in her thirties or forties in good health and CMV-seropositive.

V and J are TRBV4-3 and TRBJ2-1; D ambiguous. V gave up 0 bases and J gave up 4 bases, with 4 bases separating them. CDR1 and CDR2 from the germline V gene are LGHNA and YSLEER. CDR3 length: 13 residues. The DNA of the CDR3 is TGCGCCAGCAGCCAAGATCAATACAATGAGCAGTTCTTC. Protein sequence: CASSQDQYNEQFF.

This clone was counted a few times. Within the sample, other DNA sequences also encode this same CDR3. V and J are TRBV6-1 and TRBJ1-3; 8 bases are a match to TRBD1. The CDR3 runs to 16 residues. V shed 0 bases and J 3 bases; nucleotides not matched to a gene: 4. The germline gives CDR1 MNHNS, CDR2 SASEGT. The CDR3 DNA is TGTGCCAGCAGTGAAGCGACAGGGGTTTTTGGAAACACCATATATTTT. Translating it yields CASSEATGVFGNTIYF.